This T cell receptor (beta chain) is from a study of T cell changes during pregnancy in multiple sclerosis. Germline loops: CDR1 SNHLY, CDR2 FYNNEI. The CDR3 extends over 15 amino acids. The germline V and J ends were trimmed by 4 bases and 0 bases, with 11 bases remaining between them. TCRdb's copy holds only in-frame clones and misses some; the assay was immunoSEQ multiplex PCR. The table has about 49,000 clones, around 95% seen once. This chain connects TRBV2 to TRBJ2-3, with D possibly matching TRBD2 (6 bases). This specimen was CD8+ T cells from peripheral blood mononuclear cells, taken in the first trimester of pregnancy. This TCR was recovered from a female donor with multiple sclerosis, enrolled in a pregnancy study. CDR3: CASSVGTLSTDTQYF. Here the CDR3 DNA reads TGTGCCAGCAGTGTTGGGACTTTGAGCACAGATACGCAGTATTTT.